Following are 8 T cell receptor beta chains from one sample sequenced in a study of persistence of HIV-infected CD4 T cells. These receptors have no identified antigens. The stimulus was an HIV-1 Gag 15-mer peptide pool, about 1 ug/peptide/mL. Memory cells lacking CD40L and CD69 with high CD45RO were sorted. The immunoSEQ assay was version 4, run in survey mode. Using immunoSEQ multiplex PCR, the repertoire was profiled, and TCRdb retains in-frame clones only, with some absent. The sample has approximately 40,000 clones; around 78% are singletons. Sequencing used CD4+ T cells sorted from PBMCs after roughly 19-hour stimulation, obtained from a patient who received antiretroviral therapy. These receptors were collected from an adult man with HIV who was CMV-seropositive.

The chain is built from TRBV27 and TRBJ1-2; 7 bases are a match to TRBD1. There are 14 residues in the CDR3. In germline, CDR1 is MNHEY, CDR2 SMNVEV (reference sequence). Unmatched junction bases numbered 10, after V lost 6 bases and J lost 6 bases. CDR3 sequence: CASSNRGRPNGYTF. The CDR3 DNA reads as TGTGCCAGCAGCAACAGGGGCAGGCCCAATGGCTACACCTTC.

This clone was found once. V gene TRBV19 combines with J gene TRBJ1-5; tentatively, D is TRBD1 (5 bases). CDR3 length equals 16 residues. Between the trimmed V and J ends, which lost 3 bases and 2 bases, there was a span of 14 bases. Germline CDR1 LNHDA, CDR2 SQIVND (reference sequence). The CDR3 loop is CASSIWGRPGNQPQHF. The CDR3 DNA is TGTGCCAGTAGTATTTGGGGCAGGCCGGGCAATCAGCCCCAGCATTTT.

This rearrangement joins TRBV29-1 to TRBJ2-1, with a weak D call TRBD2 (5 bases). There are 16 residues in the CDR3. Per the germline V gene, CDR1 is SQVTM and CDR2 is ANQGSEA. V lost 4 bases, J lost 3 bases, and 19 bases lay in between. CDR3 DNA: TGCAGCGTTGTTCTTGAGCGGCGGAGTCACTACAATGAGCAGTTCTTC. This sequence encodes CSVVLERRSHYNEQFF.

This clone was seen a single time. The chain carries TRBV11-3 and TRBJ2-2, with 7 bases lining up with TRBD1. This CDR3 is built from 15 residues. CDR1 is SGHNT and CDR2 is YENEEA in the germline V gene. Unmatched junction bases numbered 4, after V lost 5 bases and J lost 1 base. CDR3 in DNA: TGTGCCAGCAGCCCCGGGACAGTGAACACCGGGGAGCTGTTTTTT. Translated, it gives CASSPGTVNTGELFF.

The genes are TRBV14 and TRBJ1-2, with D tentatively TRBD1 (6 bases). The CDR3 loop spans 15 amino acids. Germline V gene sequence: CDR1 SGHDN, CDR2 FVKESK. Trimming shortened V by 0 bases and J by 7 bases, and 15 bases separated the two germline ends. CDR3 amino acids: CASSQEGGASVGYTF. In nucleotides, the CDR3 is TGTGCCAGCAGCCAAGAGGGGGGGGCCTCGGTTGGCTACACCTTC. The full variable domain, its missing parts supplied by reference TRBV14 and TRBJ1-2, is EAGVTQFPSHSVIEKGQTVTLRCDPISGHDNLYWYRRVMGKEIKFLLHFVKESKQDESGMPNNRFLAERTGGTYSTLKVQPAELEDSGVYFCASSQEGGASVGYTFGSGTRLTVV.

This chain connects TRBV30 to TRBJ2-1; TRBD2 matches 7 bases. The CDR3 runs to 15 residues. V trimming: 0 bases; J trimming: 5 bases; junction bases outside the gene matches: 7. Germline CDR1 GTSNPN, CDR2 SVGIG (reference sequence). CDR3: CAWSVYAGVNNEQFF. The CDR3 DNA reads TGTGCCTGGAGTGTCTACGCGGGGGTAAACAATGAGCAGTTCTTC.

In this sample, this clone turned up once. The V gene is TRBV7-2, the J gene TRBJ2-4; D is uncertain. Trimming took 0 bases from V and 5 from J, leaving 8 bases between them. The CDR3 runs 14 residues. Germline V gives CDR1 SGHTA, CDR2 FQGNSA. Here the CDR3 reads CASSLAGRQNIQYF. Here the CDR3 DNA reads TGTGCCAGCAGCTTAGCGGGCAGGCAAAACATTCAGTACTTC.

In its sample, this clone was seen once. This rearrangement joins TRBV27 to TRBJ1-1; the D gene is possibly TRBD1 (6 bases). The CDR3 is made up of 14 amino acids. Germline-derived CDR1 and CDR2 are MNHEY and SMNVEV (reference sequence). Trimming took off 5 bases at V and 1 base at J, with 11 bases between the two ends. The CDR3 region is CASSIQGRNTEAFF. The DNA of the CDR3 is TGTGCCAGCAGTATCCAGGGGAGGAACACTGAAGCTTTCTTT.